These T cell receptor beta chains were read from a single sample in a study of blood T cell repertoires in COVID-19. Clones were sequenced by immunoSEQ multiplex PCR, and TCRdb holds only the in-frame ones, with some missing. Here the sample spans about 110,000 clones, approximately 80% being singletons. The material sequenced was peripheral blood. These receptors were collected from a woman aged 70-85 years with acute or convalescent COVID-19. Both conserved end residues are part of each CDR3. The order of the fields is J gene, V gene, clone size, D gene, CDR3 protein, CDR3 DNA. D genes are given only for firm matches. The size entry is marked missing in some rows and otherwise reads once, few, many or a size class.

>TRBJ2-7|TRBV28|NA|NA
CASSPAGTRSYEQYF
TGTGCCAGCAGTCCCGCCGGGACAAGGTCCTACGAGCAGTACTTC
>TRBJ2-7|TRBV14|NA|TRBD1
CASSQVARGDRGNGYEQYF
TGTGCCAGCAGCCAAGTGGCCCGGGGGGACAGGGGGAATGGCTACGAGCAGTACTTC
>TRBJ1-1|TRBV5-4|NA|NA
CASSAPGGSPTQAFF
TGTGCCAGCAGCGCCCCGGGGGGATCCCCGACCCAAGCTTTCTTT
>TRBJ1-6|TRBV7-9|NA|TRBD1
CASSPLTGMNSSLHF
TGTGCCAGCAGCCCACTGACAGGGATGAATTCATCCCTCCACTTT
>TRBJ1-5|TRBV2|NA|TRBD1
CASSTRQGVNNQPQHF
TGTGCCAGCAGTACCCGACAGGGGGTAAACAATCAGCCCCAGCATTTT
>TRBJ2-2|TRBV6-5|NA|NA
CASRGLLNTGELFF
TGTGCCAGCAGAGGACTACTTAACACCGGGGAGCTGTTTTTT
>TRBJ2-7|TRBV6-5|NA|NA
CASTIRGVNEQYF
TGTGCCAGCACTATTAGGGGTGTCAACGAGCAGTACTTC
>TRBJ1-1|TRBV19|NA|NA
CASIRGHQGTEAFF
TGTGCCAGCATTCGGGGACACCAGGGGACTGAAGCTTTCTTT
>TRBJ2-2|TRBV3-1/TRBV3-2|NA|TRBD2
CASSRLAGGDTGELFF
TGTGCCAGCAGCCGCCTAGCGGGGGGCGACACCGGGGAGCTGTTTTTT
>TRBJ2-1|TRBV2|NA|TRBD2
CASRLGTSHNEQFF
TGTGCCAGCAGGTTAGGGACTAGCCACAATGAGCAGTTCTTC
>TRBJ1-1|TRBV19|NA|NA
CASSIVGQYTEAFF
TGTGCCAGTAGTATAGTCGGACAGTACACTGAAGCTTTCTTT
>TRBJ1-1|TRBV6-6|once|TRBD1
CASSYPRDRENTEAFF
TGTGCCAGCAGTTACCCCCGGGACAGGGAGAACACTGAAGCTTTCTTT
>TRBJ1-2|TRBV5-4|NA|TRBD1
CASSSIQGLYGYTF
TGTGCCAGCAGCTCTATACAGGGGCTCTATGGCTACACCTTC
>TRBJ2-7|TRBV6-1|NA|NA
CASSESGGTSYEQYF
TGTGCCAGCAGTGAATCAGGAGGAACTTCCTACGAGCAGTACTTC
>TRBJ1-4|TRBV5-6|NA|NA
CASRSRATNEKLFF
TGTGCCAGCAGATCCAGGGCTACTAATGAAAAACTGTTTTTT
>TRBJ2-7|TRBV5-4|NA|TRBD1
CASRPDRGAYEQYF
TGTGCCAGCAGACCTGACAGGGGAGCCTACGAGCAGTACTTC
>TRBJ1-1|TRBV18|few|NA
CASSPPQGTNTEAFF
TGTGCCAGCTCACCACCGCAGGGGACGAACACTGAAGCTTTCTTT
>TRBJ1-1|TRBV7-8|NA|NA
CASSLGGRPAEAFF
TGTGCCAGCAGCTTAGGGGGGCGCCCCGCTGAAGCTTTCTTT
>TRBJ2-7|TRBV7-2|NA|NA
CASSSGPGYPYEQYF
TGTGCCAGCAGCTCCGGGCCGGGGTACCCCTACGAGCAGTACTTC
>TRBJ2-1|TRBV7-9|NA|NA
CASSLVGVGEQFF
TGTGCCAGCAGCTTAGTCGGCGTGGGCGAGCAGTTCTTC
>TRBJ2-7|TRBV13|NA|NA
CASSLRADYSYEQYF
TGTGCCAGCAGCTTAAGGGCGGACTACTCCTACGAGCAGTACTTC
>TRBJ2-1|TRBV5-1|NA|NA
CASSPGVAINEQFF
TGCGCCAGCAGCCCCGGGGTAGCGATTAATGAGCAGTTCTTC
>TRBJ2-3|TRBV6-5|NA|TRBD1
CASWTGQTTDTQYF
TGTGCCAGCTGGACAGGGCAGACCACAGATACGCAGTATTTT
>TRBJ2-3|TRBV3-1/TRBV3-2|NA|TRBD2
CASSKSGGGVDTQYF
TGTGCCAGCAGCAAAAGCGGGGGGGGAGTAGATACGCAGTATTTT
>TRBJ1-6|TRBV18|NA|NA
CASSPPIGEDSPLHF
TGTGCCAGCTCACCACCGATAGGGGAGGATTCACCCCTCCACTTT
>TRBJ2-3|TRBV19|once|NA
CASKIAGTDTQYF
TGTGCCAGTAAGATAGCGGGCACAGATACGCAGTATTTT
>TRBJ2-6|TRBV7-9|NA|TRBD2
CASSLVAGTSSGANVLTF
TGTGCCAGCAGCTTGGTAGCGGGAACGAGCTCTGGGGCCAACGTCCTGACTTTC